The sample holds many counts of the clone carrying this T cell receptor (beta chain). MiXCR was run by TCRdb on the reads, yielding one entry per CDR3 protein. The table has just under 300,000 distinct CDR3 sequences, approximately 8.9% seen once. This sample stems from a study of T cell repertoires in cytomegalovirus infection. V lost 6 bases to trimming and J lost 2 bases, with 7 bases between them. Looked up from germline, CDR1 is DFQATT and CDR2 is SNEGSKA (reference sequence). This CDR3 has 11 residues. The receptor comes from a human donor in good health (CMV status not recorded). Some clones in this sample may be carry-over from other donors' samples. The chain joins TRBV20-1 to TRBJ1-1; no clear D gene. What was sequenced was PBMCs. DNA of the CDR3: TGCAGTGCGTGGGCCAACACTGAAGCTTTCTTT. Its translation: CSAWANTEAFF.